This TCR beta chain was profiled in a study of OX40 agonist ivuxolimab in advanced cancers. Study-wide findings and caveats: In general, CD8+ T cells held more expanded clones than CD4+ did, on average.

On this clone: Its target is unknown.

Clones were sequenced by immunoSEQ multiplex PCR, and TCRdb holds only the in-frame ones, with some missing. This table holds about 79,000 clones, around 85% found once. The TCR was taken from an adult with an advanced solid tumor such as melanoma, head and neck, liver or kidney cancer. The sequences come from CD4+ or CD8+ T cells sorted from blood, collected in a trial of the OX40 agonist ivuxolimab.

For the CDR3, the DNA is TGTGCCAGCAGTCCGTCAAATCTGGGAAACATTCAGTACTTC. This encodes CASSPSNLGNIQYF. This sequence joins TRBV27 and TRBJ2-4; D gene ambiguous. The CDR3 has 14 amino acids. Germline values: CDR1 MNHEY, CDR2 SMNVEV (reference sequence). V was cut by 5 bases and J by 6 bases, with 14 bases left in between.